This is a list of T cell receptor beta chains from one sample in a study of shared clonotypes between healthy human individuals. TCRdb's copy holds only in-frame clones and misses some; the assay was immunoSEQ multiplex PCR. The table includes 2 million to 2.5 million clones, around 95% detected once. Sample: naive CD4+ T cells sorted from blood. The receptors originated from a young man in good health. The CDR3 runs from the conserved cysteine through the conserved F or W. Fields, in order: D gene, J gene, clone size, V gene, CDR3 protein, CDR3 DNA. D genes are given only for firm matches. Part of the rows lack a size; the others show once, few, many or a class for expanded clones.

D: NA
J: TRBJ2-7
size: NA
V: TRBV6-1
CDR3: CASSPPHPPYEQYF
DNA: TGTGCCAGCAGTCCCCCCCACCCCCCCTACGAGCAGTACTTC

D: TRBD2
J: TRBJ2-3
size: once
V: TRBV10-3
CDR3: CAISSGTSNTDTQYF
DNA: TGTGCCATCAGTAGTGGGACTAGTAATACAGATACGCAGTATTTT

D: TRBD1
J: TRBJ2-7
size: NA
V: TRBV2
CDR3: CASRSGGSDEQYF
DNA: TGTGCCAGCAGGTCAGGGGGCAGCGACGAGCAGTACTTC

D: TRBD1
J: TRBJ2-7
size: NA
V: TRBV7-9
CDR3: CASSDTGAKPYEQYF
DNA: TGTGCCAGCAGCGATACAGGGGCGAAACCCTACGAGCAGTACTTC

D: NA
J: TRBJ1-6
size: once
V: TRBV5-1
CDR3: CASTPTGSYNSPLHF
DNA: TGCGCCAGCACCCCCACGGGCAGCTATAATTCACCCCTCCACTTT

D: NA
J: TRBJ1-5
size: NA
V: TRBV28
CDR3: CASSLPMIGQPQHF
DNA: TGTGCCAGCAGTTTACCCATGATTGGTCAGCCCCAGCATTTT

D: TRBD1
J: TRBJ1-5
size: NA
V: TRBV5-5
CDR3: CASSGTGGSNQPQHF
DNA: TGTGCCAGCAGCGGGACAGGGGGAAGCAATCAGCCCCAGCATTTT

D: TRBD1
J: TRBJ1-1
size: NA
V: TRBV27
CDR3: CASSLRTPADRGGTEAFF
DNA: TGTGCCAGCAGTTTACGGACCCCGGCGGACAGGGGTGGCACTGAAGCTTTCTTT

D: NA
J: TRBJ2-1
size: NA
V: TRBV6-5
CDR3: CASSQGQGWFF
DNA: TGTGCCAGCAGCCAGGGCCAGGGGTGGTTCTTC

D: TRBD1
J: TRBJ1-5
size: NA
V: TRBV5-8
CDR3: CASSLLGTGGNQPQHF
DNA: TGTGCCAGCAGCTTGCTCGGGACAGGGGGCAATCAGCCCCAGCATTTT

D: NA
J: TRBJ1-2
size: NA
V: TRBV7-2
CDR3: CASSIDRTSGYTF
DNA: TGTGCCAGCAGCATTGACAGGACAAGTGGCTACACCTTC

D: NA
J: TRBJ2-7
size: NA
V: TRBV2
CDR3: CASSQRGVEQYF
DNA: TGTGCCAGCAGCCAACGTGGGGTCGAGCAGTACTTC

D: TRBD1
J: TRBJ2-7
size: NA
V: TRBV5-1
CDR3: CASSSGQGGYEQYF
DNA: TGCGCCAGCAGCTCCGGACAGGGGGGCTACGAGCAGTACTTC

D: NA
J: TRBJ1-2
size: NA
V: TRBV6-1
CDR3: CASSDAGGYTF
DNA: TGTGCCAGCAGTGATGCGGGCGGCTACACCTTC

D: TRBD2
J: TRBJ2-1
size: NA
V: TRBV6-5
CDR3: CASSTLAGGVEQFF
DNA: TGTGCCAGCAGTACCTTAGCGGGGGGGGTGGAGCAGTTCTTC

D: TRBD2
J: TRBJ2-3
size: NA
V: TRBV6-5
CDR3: CASSYGGRAADTQYF
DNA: TGTGCCAGCAGTTACGGCGGGAGGGCCGCAGATACGCAGTATTTT

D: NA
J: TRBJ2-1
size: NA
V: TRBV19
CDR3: CASSKGRYNEQFF
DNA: TGTGCCAGTAGTAAGGGAAGGTACAATGAGCAGTTCTTC

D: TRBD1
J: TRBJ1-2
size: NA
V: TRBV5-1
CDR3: CASSLARGQGGYTF
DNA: TGCGCCAGCAGCTTGGCCAGGGGGCAAGGTGGCTACACCTTC

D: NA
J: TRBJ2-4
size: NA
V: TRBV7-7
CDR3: CASSLECLPRGKNIQYF
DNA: TGTGCTAGCAGCTTAGAATGCCTACCGAGGGGCAAAAACATTCAGTACTTC

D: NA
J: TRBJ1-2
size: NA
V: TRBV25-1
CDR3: CASSESTYLGYGYTF
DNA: TGTGCCAGCAGTGAATCCACCTACCTTGGCTATGGCTACACCTTC

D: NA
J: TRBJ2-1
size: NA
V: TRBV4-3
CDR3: CASSQWWNRVAQGDEQFF
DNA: TGCGCCAGCAGCCAATGGTGGAACAGGGTGGCCCAAGGCGATGAGCAGTTCTTC

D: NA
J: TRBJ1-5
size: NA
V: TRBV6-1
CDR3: CASSAVRGAGQPQHF
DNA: TGTGCCAGCAGTGCGGTCAGGGGAGCGGGTCAGCCCCAGCATTTT

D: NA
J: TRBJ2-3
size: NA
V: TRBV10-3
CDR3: CAISDYGDTQYF
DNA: TGTGCCATCAGTGACTATGGCGATACGCAGTATTTT

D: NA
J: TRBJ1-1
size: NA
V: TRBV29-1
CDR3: CSARDPGYTEAFF
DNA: TGCAGCGCCCGGGACCCTGGGTACACTGAAGCTTTCTTT

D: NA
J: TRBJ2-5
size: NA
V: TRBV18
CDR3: CASSPLERETQYF
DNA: TGTGCCAGCTCACCCCTGGAGAGAGAGACCCAGTACTTC

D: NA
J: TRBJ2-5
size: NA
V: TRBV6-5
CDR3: CASSRTGSETQYF
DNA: TGTGCCAGCAGCCGTACAGGGTCGGAGACCCAGTACTTC

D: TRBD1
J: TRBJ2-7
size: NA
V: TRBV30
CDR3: CAWSVPGIRATGGYEQYF
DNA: TGTGCCTGGAGTGTACCGGGAATTCGGGCTACAGGGGGCTACGAGCAGTACTTC

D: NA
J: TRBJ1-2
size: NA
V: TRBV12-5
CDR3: CASAFTGGYGYTF
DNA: TGTGCTAGTGCCTTCACTGGGGGCTATGGCTACACCTTC

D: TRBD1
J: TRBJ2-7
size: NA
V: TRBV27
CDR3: CASSWAGTGVHEQYF
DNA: TGTGCCAGCAGTTGGGCCGGGACAGGGGTCCACGAGCAGTACTTC

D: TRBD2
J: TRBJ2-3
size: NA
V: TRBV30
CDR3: CALAGENTDTQYF
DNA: TGTGCCTTGGCGGGGGAAAACACAGATACGCAGTATTTT

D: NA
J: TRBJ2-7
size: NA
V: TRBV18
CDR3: CASSPAEGGYEQYF
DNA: TGTGCCAGCTCACCAGCGGAGGGCGGCTACGAGCAGTACTTC

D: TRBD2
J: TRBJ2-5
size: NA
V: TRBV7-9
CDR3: CASSGGTSGFEETQYF
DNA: TGTGCCAGCAGCGGCGGGACTAGCGGGTTCGAAGAGACCCAGTACTTC

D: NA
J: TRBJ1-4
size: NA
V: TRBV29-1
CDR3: CSVAAATNEKLFF
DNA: TGCAGCGTTGCGGCAGCAACTAATGAAAAACTGTTTTTT

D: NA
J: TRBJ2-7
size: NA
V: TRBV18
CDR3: CASSPGTGLNYEQYF
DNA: TGTGCCAGCTCACCGGGAACGGGTCTCAACTACGAGCAGTACTTC

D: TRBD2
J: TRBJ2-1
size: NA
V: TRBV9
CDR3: CASRPGLAYNEQFF
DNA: TGTGCCAGCAGGCCCGGACTAGCTTACAATGAGCAGTTCTTC

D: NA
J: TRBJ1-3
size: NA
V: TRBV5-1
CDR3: CASSILGDIGNTIYF
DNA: TGCGCCAGCAGTATTCTGGGCGATATTGGAAACACCATATATTTT

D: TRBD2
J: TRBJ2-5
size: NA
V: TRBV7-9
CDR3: CASSLEGLARETQYF
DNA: TGTGCCAGCAGCTTAGAGGGACTAGCTAGGGAGACCCAGTACTTC

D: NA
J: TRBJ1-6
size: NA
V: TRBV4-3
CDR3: CASSQKGGNNSPLHF
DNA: TGCGCCAGCAGCCAAAAAGGGGGGAATAATTCACCCCTCCACTTT